This TCR beta chain was profiled in a study of cytotoxic CD8 clonotypes in ibrutinib-treated CLL. Study as a whole: Across the patients, approximately ten were relapsed/refractory, 15 treatment-naive and around 18 IGHV unmutated. Whole-study findings and limits: Baseline clonality, higher than in age-matched healthy donors, tracked circulating CD8+ T-cell counts.

The V gene's germline CDR1 is SNHLY and CDR2 FYNNEI. CDR3 length equals 14 residues. The ends were cut back, 6 bases at V and 4 bases at J, with 13 bases in the middle. The TCR beta libraries used about 2 micrograms of genomic DNA that came from cryopreserved PBMCs. In its sample, this clone was seen a few times. Antigen unknown. Assay: immunoSEQ multiplex PCR; the TCRdb copy retains only in-frame clones and omits some. Among tens of thousands of clones listed, roughly 45% were seen once. J is TRBJ1-5 and V is TRBV2, with D possibly matching TRBD1 (5 bases). This specimen was PBMCs, taken before ibrutinib treatment. The source of this sequence is a human donor with chronic lymphocytic leukemia. The DNA of the CDR3 is TGTGCCAGCAGCCGGCAGGGCGGAAATCAGCCCCAGCATTTT. Amino acids: CASSRQGGNQPQHF.